This T cell receptor beta chain was documented in a study of blood T cell repertoires in COVID-19 (dated by TCRdb to 2018 to 2020). Context from the whole study: The collaborator samples originated in the United States, Italy and Spain and spanned the acute and convalescent phases of COVID-19. A freely available public database, intended as a resource for researchers studying the immune response to SARS-CoV-2, is where the repertoires were released. The samples were drawn from the first 160 participants of the ongoing ImmuneRACE study and from 950 to 1,500 subjects provided by 6 global collaborators. Subjects who had been exposed to COVID-19, were actively infected with it, or had recovered from it provided the deeply sampled blood TCRbeta repertoires that made up the dataset. The sample metadata nearly always contained a de-identified subject ID, COVID-19 status, age in years and sex. Where HLA class I and class II types were available, the types were taken from metadata supplied by the sample provider, not from assay-based typing. The material from the prospective study consisted of cDNA or gDNA derived from T cells, B-cell-depleted T cells, or PBMCs. Paper-wide results and their limitations: The amount of clinical and demographic metadata varied by source and participant and was provided uncurated.

The immunoSEQ Assay, a bias-controlled multiplex PCR, was used to amplify TCRbeta CDR3 regions from genomic DNA. The published analysis was carried out like this. The number of nucleated cells in each sample was estimated by amplification of reference gene primers within the assay. To quantify the absolute abundance of each unique TCRbeta CDR3 rearrangement, sequence reads were collapsed and filtered. For each sample, productive Simpson clonality was calculated by taking the square root of Simpson's diversity index across productive rearrangements. The clones in this table, taken by TCRdb from immuneACCESS, are in-frame only. Not every clone is retained; where verified, under half of the shortfall comes from an unresolved V gene, and the cause of the rest is unknown. V, J and clone size are those of that table, while D and trimming were read from the DNA. The sample table records some 220,000 clones; about nine tenths of these occur just once. In total, the top ten clones hold around 0.86% of the sample.

Remarks on this clone: The antigen it recognizes is unknown. No base quality values were provided; no much bigger clone lies one nucleotide off.

From the germline V gene (reference sequence), CDR1 is SGHKS and CDR2 is YYEKEE. The CDR3 sequence holds 14 residues, the cysteine and phenylalanine included. The entry retains the CDR3 DNA only, 42 bases that are in frame from base 1. The junction shows trimming of 2 bases on V and 11 bases on J, and the gene matches do not reach 9 bases of it. One collaborating source in Seattle enrolled patients during active infection and followed them longitudinally through the course of disease. Each collaborating institution followed its own protocols to collect whole blood in K2EDTA tubes. For TCRbeta analysis, collaborators shipped samples as frozen whole blood, isolated PBMCs, or DNA extracted from either of those sample types.

The sequence is built from TRBV5-5 and TRBJ1-1; 10 central bases correspond to TRBD1. Material for sequencing was peripheral blood. This TCR was recovered from a man aged 25 to 45 with COVID-19, enrolled during active disease. The bases are TGTGCCAGCAGCTTTCCGGGACAGGGGATGACGGCTTTCTTT. This codes for CASSFPGQGMTAFF.